This TCR beta chain was retrieved from a study of cytomegalovirus exposure and HLA in healthy donors. Study conclusions and caveats: It emerged from a later analysis that several of the most significant clusters appeared to be linked to common viral pathogens. Prediction of most subjects' HLA-A and HLA-B alleles by TCR beta sequences was reportedly accurate.

Amplification used 60 Vbeta primers and 13 Jbeta primers. Measured with immunoSEQ multiplex PCR; TCRdb has only the in-frame clones, and not every one. The sample includes 75,000 to 90,000 clones, 60% to 85% of them seen just once. Concerning this clone itself: What it recognizes is unknown.

Material for sequencing was PBMCs. The source is a male donor in good health and CMV-seropositive.

The CDR3 is CASSLRPTDTQYF. The CDR3 coding sequence is TGTGCCAGCAGCTTGAGGCCCACAGATACGCAGTATTTT. V is TRBV7-2 and J is TRBJ2-3, with unresolved D. Trimming removed 3 bases from V and 2 bases from J, with 6 bases in between. CDR1 is SGHTA, CDR2 FQGNSA, per germline. This CDR3 is 13 amino acids long.